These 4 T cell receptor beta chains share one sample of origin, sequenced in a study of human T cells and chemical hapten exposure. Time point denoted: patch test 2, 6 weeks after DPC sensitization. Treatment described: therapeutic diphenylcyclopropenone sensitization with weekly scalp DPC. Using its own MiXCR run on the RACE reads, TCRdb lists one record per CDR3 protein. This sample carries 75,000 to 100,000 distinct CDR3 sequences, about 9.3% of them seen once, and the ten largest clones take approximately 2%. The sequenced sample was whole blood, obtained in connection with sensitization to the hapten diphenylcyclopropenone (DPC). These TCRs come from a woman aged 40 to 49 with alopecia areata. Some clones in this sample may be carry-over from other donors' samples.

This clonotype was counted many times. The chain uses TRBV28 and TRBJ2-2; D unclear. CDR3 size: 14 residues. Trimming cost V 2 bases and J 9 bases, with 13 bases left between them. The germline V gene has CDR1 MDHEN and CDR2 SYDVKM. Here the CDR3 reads CASSLITESRELFF. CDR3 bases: TGTGCCAGCAGTTTAATTACAGAATCCAGGGAGCTGTTTTTT.

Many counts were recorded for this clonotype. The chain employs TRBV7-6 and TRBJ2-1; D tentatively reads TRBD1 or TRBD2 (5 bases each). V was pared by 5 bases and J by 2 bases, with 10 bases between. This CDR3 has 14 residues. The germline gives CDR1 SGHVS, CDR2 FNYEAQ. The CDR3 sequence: CASSRGGAYNEQFF. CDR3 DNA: TGTGCCAGCAGCCGGGGCGGCGCCTACAATGAGCAGTTCTTC.

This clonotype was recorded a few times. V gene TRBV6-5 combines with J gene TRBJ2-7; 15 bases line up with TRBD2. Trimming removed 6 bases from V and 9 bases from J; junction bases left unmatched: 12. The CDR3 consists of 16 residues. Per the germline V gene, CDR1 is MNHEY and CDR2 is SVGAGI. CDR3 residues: CASRFTPGLAGGLQYF. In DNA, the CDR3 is TGTGCCAGCAGATTCACGCCGGGACTAGCGGGAGGTCTGCAGTACTTC.

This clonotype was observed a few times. CDR3 DNA: TGTGCCAGCAGCTTAAGCCGGGACAGGGGAGGTACGCAGTATTTT. Translating it yields CASSLSRDRGGTQYF. V is TRBV7-9 and J is TRBJ2-3; 10 bases are shared with TRBD1. The CDR3 is 15 residues long. Per germline, CDR1 SEHNR and CDR2 FQNEAQ (reference sequence). V trimming: 2 bases; J trimming: 8 bases; junction bases outside the gene matches: 7.